Sequencing of this TCR beta chain was carried out in a study of blood T cell repertoires in COVID-19 (dated by TCRdb to about 2020). Regarding the complete study: Samples from collaborators originated in the United States, Italy and Spain and spanned both the acute and convalescent phases of COVID-19. Samples were obtained from the ongoing ImmuneRACE study (first 160 participants) and from 1,200 or so subjects provided by 6 global collaborators. The repertoires were released in a freely available public database meant as a resource for research on the immune response to SARS-CoV-2. Subjects who had been exposed to COVID-19, were actively infected with it, or had recovered from it provided the deeply sampled blood TCRbeta repertoires that made up the dataset. The prospective study material was composed of cDNA or gDNA derived from T cells, B-cell-depleted T cells, or PBMCs. Where available, HLA class I and class II types were obtained from metadata supplied by the sample provider rather than from assay-based typing. Sample metadata almost always included a de-identified subject ID, COVID-19 status, age in years and sex.

Comment on this clone: No antigen is known for it. Base quality data are lacking; no much larger clone is found one base away.

TCRbeta CDR3 regions were amplified from genomic DNA using the immunoSEQ Assay, a bias-controlled multiplex PCR. The study's processing was this. The number of nucleated cells in each sample was estimated by amplification of reference gene primers within the assay. To quantify the absolute abundance of each unique TCRbeta CDR3 rearrangement, sequence reads were collapsed and filtered. For each sample, productive Simpson clonality was calculated as the square root of Simpson's diversity index across productive rearrangements. TCRdb re-hosts the immuneACCESS table, in-frame sequences only. Its copies lack some clones; in the studies checked, an unresolved V gene accounts for under half of them, and the cause for the rest is not known. The V and J calls and clone size come from that table; D and trimming were worked out from the DNA. This sample has about 160,000 clones in its table, and about nine tenths of those were observed once. Roughly 2% of the sample comes from the top ten.

Results the study describes overall, beyond this receptor: The quantity of clinical and demographic metadata differed by source and by participant and was supplied without curation.

Collaborating institutions collected whole blood in K2EDTA tubes following their own protocols. For TCRbeta analysis, collaborator samples were shipped as frozen whole blood, as isolated PBMCs, or as DNA extracted from either sample type. Unmatched junction bases come to 2, with V trimmed by 4 bases and J by 0 bases. CDR1 KGHDR and CDR2 SFDVKD were looked up in the germline V gene. The CDR3 measures 16 amino acids from cysteine to phenylalanine. Left in the record is the CDR3 DNA by itself, 48 bases read in frame from the first base. The chain uses TRBV24-1 and TRBJ2-3; 11 bases in the middle match TRBD2. Sequencing was performed on peripheral blood. The clonotype comes from a man younger than 35 with acute or convalescent COVID-19. Read as DNA, the sequence is TGTGCCACCAGTGACCGGACTAGCGGGAGCACAGATACGCAGTATTTT. It encodes CATSDRTSGSTDTQYF.